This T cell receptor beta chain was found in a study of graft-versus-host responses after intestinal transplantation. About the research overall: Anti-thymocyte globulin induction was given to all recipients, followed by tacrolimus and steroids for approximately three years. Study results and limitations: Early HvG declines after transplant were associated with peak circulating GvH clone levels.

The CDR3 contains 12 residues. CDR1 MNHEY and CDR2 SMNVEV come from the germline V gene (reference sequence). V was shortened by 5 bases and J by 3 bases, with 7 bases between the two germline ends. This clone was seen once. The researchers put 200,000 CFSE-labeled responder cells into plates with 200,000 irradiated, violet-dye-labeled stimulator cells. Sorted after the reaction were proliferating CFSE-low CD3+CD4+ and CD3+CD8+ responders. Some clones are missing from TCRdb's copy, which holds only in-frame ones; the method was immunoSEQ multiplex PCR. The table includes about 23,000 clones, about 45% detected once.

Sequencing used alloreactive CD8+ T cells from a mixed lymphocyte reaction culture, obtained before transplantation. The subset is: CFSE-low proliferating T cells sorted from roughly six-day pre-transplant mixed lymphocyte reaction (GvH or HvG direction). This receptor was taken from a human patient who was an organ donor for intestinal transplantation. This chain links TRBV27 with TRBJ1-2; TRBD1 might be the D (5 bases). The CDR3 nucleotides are TGTGCCAGCAGTACAGGAGACTATGGCTACACCTTC. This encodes CASSTGDYGYTF.